The 4 T cell receptor beta chains presented below share a single source sample, sequenced in a study of patients and donors after allogeneic stem cell transplantation. TCRdb fed the RT-PCR reads into MiXCR, producing one record per CDR3 protein. This sample has around 150,000 distinct CDR3 sequences; about a third occur once, and the top ten carry 50%. Material for sequencing was blood, either unsorted or a sorted T cell fraction (not recorded which). The receptors originated from a human donor who was either an allogeneic HSCT recipient or a stem cell or donor lymphocyte infusion donor (not recorded which). It is not recorded whose cells these are; they may come from a transplant donor.

This chain uses TRBV20-1 with TRBJ2-4; 10 bases fit TRBD1. The CDR3 extends over 14 amino acids. Germline assignment: CDR1 DFQATT and CDR2 SNEGSKA (reference sequence). The CDR3 is CSETGGAGKNIQYF. CDR3 DNA: TGCAGCGAGACAGGGGGCGCGGGCAAAAACATTCAGTACTTC.

Written as DNA, the CDR3 is TGTGCCAGCAGCAAACTAGCGGGGGCGTCCGGGGAGCTGTTTTTT. It translates to CASSKLAGASGELFF. J is TRBJ2-2 and V is TRBV7-9; 11 bases line up with TRBD2. CDR3 length: 15 amino acids. V dropped 5 bases and J dropped 6; count of bases not matched to a gene: 5. Per germline, CDR1 SEHNR and CDR2 FQNEAQ (reference sequence).

This clonotype was seen only a few times. The chain joins TRBV6-6 to TRBJ1-3; D ambiguous. Germline V lookup: CDR1 MNHNY, CDR2 SVGAGI (reference sequence). This CDR3 has 17 amino acids. V gave up 1 base and J gave up 0 bases, with 13 bases separating them. For the CDR3, the DNA is TGTGCCAGCAGTTACTTCCCGACAACCAGCTCTGGAAACACCATATATTTT. Amino acid sequence: CASSYFPTTSSGNTIYF.

The rearrangement links TRBV9 to TRBJ1-3, with D tentatively TRBD1 (5 bases). Trimming removed 0 bases at V and 7 bases at J, with 14 bases between. Germline V gives CDR1 SGDLS, CDR2 YYNGEE. The CDR3 is 15 amino acids. CDR3 amino acids: CASSVEGTVGNTIYF. The CDR3 DNA sequence: TGTGCCAGCAGCGTAGAGGGGACTGTTGGTAACACCATATATTTT.